This TCR beta chain was sequenced during a study of human T cells and chemical hapten exposure. Study-wide context: Patch tests put 0.01% DPC on the upper back, read at 6 days.

Trimming cost V 2 bases and J 2 bases, with 6 bases left between them. The CDR3 contains 13 residues. Germline CDR1 reads SGHAT; CDR2 reads FQNNGV. The sample holds many counts of this clonotype. TCRdb itself ran the RACE reads through MiXCR, one entry per CDR3 protein. The data hold about 100,000 distinct CDR3 sequences, with more than 9.5% observed a single time. The time point denotes: patch test 1, 2 weeks after DPC sensitization. The sample's treatment: therapeutic diphenylcyclopropenone sensitization with weekly scalp DPC. This receptor was taken from a woman aged 40 to 50 with alopecia areata. Some clones in this sample may be carry-over from other donors' samples. This sample comprised whole blood, obtained in connection with sensitization to the hapten diphenylcyclopropenone (DPC). The rearrangement uses TRBV11-2 and TRBJ1-1; D unresolved. The CDR3 sequence: CASSLIPNTEAFF. The CDR3 DNA is TGTGCCAGCAGCTTAATACCTAACACTGAAGCTTTCTTT.